Here is one T cell receptor (beta chain) with its context. This clone was seen a handful of times. Its target antigen remains unknown. Base qualities are not recorded, but no much larger clone differs from it by a single base. The CDR3 regions of human TCRbeta chains were analyzed by immunosequencing. On the authors' methods: Repertoire TCRs were matched against a reference library of SARS-CoV-2-specific TCRs generated with the MIRA antigen-specificity platform. Breadth was defined as the fraction of unique TCRs that were SARS-CoV-2-associated. Depth was defined as the fraction of total T cells that were SARS-CoV-2-associated. Using the MIRA data, each spike-specific TCR was mapped to the spike region that the TCR reacts to and placed in a CD4 or CD8 class. Log10-transformed breadth and depth values were compared by one-way ANOVA with Sidak's multiple comparisons tests. TCRdb took over this immuneACCESS table, retaining in-frame rearrangements with V and J assigned. Such tables are incomplete; in checked studies, under half of the missing clones stem from an unresolved V gene, and the remainder is unexplained. The DNA was the basis for D and trimming; V, J and clone size are from that table. The sample table lists roughly 80,000 clones, 88% of them with a count of one. The top ten hold roughly 4.5% of the sample.

This entry belongs to a study of T cell responses to AZD1222 COVID-19 vaccine (dated by TCRdb to the early 2020s). At the level of the whole study: TCR sequencing covered about 230 trial participants: about 210 given two doses of AZD1222 and 26 given two doses of MenACWY control vaccine. Trial participants were enrolled into age subgroups of 18-55, 56-69 and 70-plus years, which contained approximately 150, 28 and 58 TCR-sequenced participants, respectively. Broader findings and caveats from the paper: Participants were mostly white British and included more females than males, and it was suggested by the authors that clonal diversity may have been underestimated. Epitopes outside the regions mutated in the B.1.351 and B.1.1.7 variants were reportedly recognized by nearly half of the unique spike-specific TCRs. No day 14 peak-response samples were available, so repertoires were characterized only after the peak T cell response. Conclusions about previously exposed vaccinees were limited because only a handful of AZD1222 recipients were SARS-CoV-2 seropositive at baseline. In the small 56-69-year group, the increase in depth fell short of significance, most likely because of low power. After two AZD1222 doses, both the breadth and the depth of spike-specific TCRs were significantly higher than at day 0 and than in MenACWY recipients. Vaccine-associated CD4 TCRs spanned the whole spike protein, with dominant responses in regions 160-218 and 743-854.

Taken from cysteine to phenylalanine, the CDR3 has 16 residues. Of all the DNA, just the CDR3 is kept, 48 bases in frame from base 1. At the junction V is shortened by 8 bases and J by 6 bases, with 28 bases in between. For CDR1 and CDR2, the germline V gene lists SQVTM and ANQGSEA. The sample's time point label is to be understood as: baseline before first vaccination. What this sample's treatment or condition label stands for: meningococcal conjugate vaccine given as trial control. Vaccinee samples came from UK trials COV001 and COV002, including a single-blind randomized controlled phase 2/3 trial of AZD1222 (ChAdOx1 nCoV-19) in healthy adults. For TCRbeta chain sequencing, PBMC samples from trial participants were taken at day 0 and at day 28 after the second dose.

The rearrangement joined TRBV29-1 to TRBJ1-2; too little of a D gene remains to name it. The TCR comes from an adult in good health. The source material was peripheral blood, sampled on day 0 of MenACWY control vaccination. Read as DNA, the sequence is TGCAGCACCGCGGAGTCGCCCAACAGTCCTAAGGATGGCTACACCTTC. Its translation reads: CSTAESPNSPKDGYTF.